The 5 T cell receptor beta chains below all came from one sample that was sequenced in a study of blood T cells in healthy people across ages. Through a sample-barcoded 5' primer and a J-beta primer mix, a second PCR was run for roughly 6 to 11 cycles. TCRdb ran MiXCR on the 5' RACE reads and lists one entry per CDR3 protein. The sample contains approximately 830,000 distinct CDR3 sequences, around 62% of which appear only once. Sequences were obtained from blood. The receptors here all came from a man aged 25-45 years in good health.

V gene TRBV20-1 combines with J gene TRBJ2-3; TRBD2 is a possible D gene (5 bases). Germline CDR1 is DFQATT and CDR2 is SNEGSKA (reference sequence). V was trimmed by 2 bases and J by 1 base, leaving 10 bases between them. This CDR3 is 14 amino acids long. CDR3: CSARLATGTDTQYF. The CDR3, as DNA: TGCAGTGCTAGATTAGCGACTGGCACAGATACGCAGTATTTT.

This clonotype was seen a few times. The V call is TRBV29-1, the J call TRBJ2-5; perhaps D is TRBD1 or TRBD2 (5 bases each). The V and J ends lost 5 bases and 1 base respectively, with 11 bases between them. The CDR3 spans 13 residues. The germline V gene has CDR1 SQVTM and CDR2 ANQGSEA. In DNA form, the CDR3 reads TGCAGCGTTCGGGACGGTGCCCAAGAGACCCAGTACTTC. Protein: CSVRDGAQETQYF.

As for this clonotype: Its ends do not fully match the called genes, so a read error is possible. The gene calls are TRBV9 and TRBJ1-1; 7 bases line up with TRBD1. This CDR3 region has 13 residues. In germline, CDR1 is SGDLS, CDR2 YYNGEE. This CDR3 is CASSVGQDTKAFF. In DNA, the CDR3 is TGTGCCAGCAGCGTTGGACAGGACACTAAAGCTTTCTTT.

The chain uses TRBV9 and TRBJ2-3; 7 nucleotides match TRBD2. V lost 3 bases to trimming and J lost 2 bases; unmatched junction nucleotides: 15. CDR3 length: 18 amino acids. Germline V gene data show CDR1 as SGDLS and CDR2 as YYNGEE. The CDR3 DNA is TGTGCCAGCAGCGAAAGCGGGGCGGAACAAACGCTCACAGATACGCAGTATTTT. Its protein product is CASSESGAEQTLTDTQYF.

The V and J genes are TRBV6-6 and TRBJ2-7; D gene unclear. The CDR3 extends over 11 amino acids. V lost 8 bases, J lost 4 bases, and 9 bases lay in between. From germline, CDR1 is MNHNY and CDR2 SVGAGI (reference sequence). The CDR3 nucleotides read TGTGCCAGCCGGGTGGGGTACGAGCAGTACTTC. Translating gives CASRVGYEQYF.